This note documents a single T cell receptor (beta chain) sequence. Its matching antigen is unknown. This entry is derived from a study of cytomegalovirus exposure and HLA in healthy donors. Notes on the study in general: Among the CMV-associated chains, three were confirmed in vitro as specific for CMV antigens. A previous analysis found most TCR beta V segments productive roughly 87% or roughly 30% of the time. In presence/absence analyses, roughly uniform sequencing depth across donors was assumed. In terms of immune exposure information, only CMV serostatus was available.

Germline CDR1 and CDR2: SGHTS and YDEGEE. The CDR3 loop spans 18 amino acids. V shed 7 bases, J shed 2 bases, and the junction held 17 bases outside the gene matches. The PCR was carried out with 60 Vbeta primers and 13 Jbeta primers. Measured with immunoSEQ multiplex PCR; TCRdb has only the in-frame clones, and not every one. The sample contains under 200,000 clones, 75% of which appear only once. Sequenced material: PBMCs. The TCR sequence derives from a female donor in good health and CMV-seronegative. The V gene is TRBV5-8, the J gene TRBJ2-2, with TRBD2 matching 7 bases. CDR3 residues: CASPTLSGTGGNTGELFF. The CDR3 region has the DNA TGTGCCAGCCCCACTTTATCAGGGACGGGGGGAAACACCGGGGAGCTGTTTTTT.